The 26 T cell receptor beta chains presented below share a single source sample, sequenced in a study of CD4 T cells in relation to SARS-CoV-2 and coronaviruses. Produced via immunoSEQ multiplex PCR; TCRdb's table is partial and in-frame only. The sample yields 30,000 to 45,000 clones, roughly 90% seen once. Sequences were obtained from memory CD4+ T cells from PBMCs. These TCRs come from an adult with COVID-19.

This chain links TRBV7-2 with TRBJ1-1; D may be TRBD1 (6 bases). The V gene's germline CDR1 is SGHTA and CDR2 FQGNSA. V shed 4 bases and J shed 5 bases, with 14 bases lying between them. The CDR3 has 14 residues. The CDR3 protein is CASSWGAGTTEAFF. In nucleotides, the CDR3 is TGTGCCAGCAGCTGGGGGGCAGGGACTACTGAAGCTTTCTTT.

The genes are TRBV7-3 and TRBJ2-3; a weak D match, TRBD2 (6 bases). The CDR3 runs to 13 residues. Trimming removed 1 base from V and 4 bases from J, with 6 bases in between. From germline, CDR1 is SGHTA and CDR2 FQGTGA. CDR3 sequence (DNA): TGTGCCAGCAGCTTAAGGGACTCAGATACGCAGTATTTT. As protein: CASSLRDSDTQYF.

The genes are TRBV20-1 and TRBJ2-1, with TRBD1 matching 7 bases. The germline V gene has CDR1 DFQATT and CDR2 SNEGSKA (reference sequence). CDR3 length: 11 amino acids. V lost 5 bases, J lost 8 bases, and 3 bases stayed unmatched. The CDR3 sequence is CSAGQGDEQFF. CDR3 DNA: TGCAGTGCTGGGCAGGGGGATGAGCAGTTCTTC.

The chain links TRBV27 to TRBJ1-5, with D maybe TRBD1 (5 bases). V was trimmed by 0 bases and J by 2 bases, leaving 17 bases between them. CDR1 and CDR2 from the germline V gene are MNHEY and SMNVEV (reference sequence). This CDR3 contains 18 residues. The CDR3 nucleotides are TGTGCCAGCAGTTTATCGGGGGGTGGGGGAGTGGGCAATCAGCCCCAGCATTTT. As protein: CASSLSGGGGVGNQPQHF.

The rearrangement links TRBV18 to TRBJ2-4, with TRBD2 as a possible D gene (6 bases). V lost 3 bases, J lost 1 base, and 7 bases lay in between. The CDR3 contains 14 residues. CDR1 and CDR2 from the germline V gene are KGHSH and LQKENI. CDR3 nucleotide sequence: TGTGCCAGCTCACCTGCGGGGGCCAAAAACATTCAGTACTTC. Translated: CASSPAGAKNIQYF.

The chain is built from TRBV10-2 and TRBJ2-5; maybe TRBD1 (7 bases). The CDR3 has 13 amino acids. The V gene lost 9 bases and the J gene lost 1 base, with 12 bases spanning the gap. Germline CDR1 WSHSY, CDR2 SAAADI. The CDR3 nucleotides read TGCGCCAGTGGGGGGACAGTCCAAGAGACCCAGTACTTC. Its protein is CASGGTVQETQYF.

The rearrangement uses TRBV5-1 and TRBJ2-7, with TRBD1 identical over 10 bases. Germline CDR1 SGHRS, CDR2 YFSETQ. Germline trimming cut 5 bases from V and 3 bases from J; bases unmatched to any gene: 5. This CDR3 region has 14 residues. The CDR3 reads CASRRQGAIYEQYF. CDR3 DNA sequence: TGCGCCAGCAGACGACAGGGGGCGATCTACGAGCAGTACTTC.

The DNA for the CDR3 is TGTGCCAGCAGCCTACAGGGGAGGGAAAACACCATATATTTT. Its protein product is CASSLQGRENTIYF. The chain recombines TRBV5-4 with TRBJ1-3; 7 bases map to TRBD1. The CDR3 length is 14 residues. The V gene end was trimmed by 4 bases and the J gene end by 6 bases; junction bases not matched to a gene: 7. Germline V CDR1 and CDR2: SGHNT, YYREEE (reference sequence).

The J gene is TRBJ2-3, the V gene TRBV19, with TRBD1 identical over 7 bases. The CDR3 runs 16 residues. The germline V gene encodes CDR1 LNHDA and CDR2 SQIVND (reference sequence). The V gene end was trimmed by 6 bases and the J gene end by 0 bases; junction bases not matched to a gene: 9. The DNA of the CDR3 is TGTGCCAGTAGCGCCTTCGGGACAGTTAGCACAGATACGCAGTATTTT. This translates into CASSAFGTVSTDTQYF.

The count of this clone is one. The chain uses TRBV19 and TRBJ2-5; TRBD2 aligns across 8 bases. The CDR3 contains 15 residues. Germline V gene lookup returns CDR1 LNHDA and CDR2 SQIVND (reference sequence). The junction had 7 bases not matched to a gene; V was cut back by 2 bases and J by 5 bases. CDR3 DNA sequence: TGTGCCAGTAGTATATCCAGCGGGGGAGGGGAGACCCAGTACTTC. Protein product: CASSISSGGGETQYF.

CDR3 DNA: TGTGCCAGCAGCCAAGGTGGGGATTACAATGAGCAGTTCTTC. It translates to CASSQGGDYNEQFF. This sequence joins TRBV4-2 and TRBJ2-1; D is undetermined. CDR1 and CDR2 from the germline V gene are LGHNA and YNFKEQ. Trimming left V 1 base short and J 4 bases short, with 8 bases between. The CDR3 has 14 residues.

The chain recombines TRBV7-3 with TRBJ2-1; 9 bases are shared with TRBD2. V shed 5 bases, J shed 3 bases, and the junction held 11 bases outside the gene matches. The CDR3 spans 17 residues. The germline V gene has CDR1 SGHTA and CDR2 FQGTGA. The CDR3 is CASSIGRAGGRYNEQFF. In DNA form, the CDR3 reads TGTGCCAGCAGCATCGGAAGGGCGGGGGGGCGCTACAATGAGCAGTTCTTC.

The chain joins TRBV2 to TRBJ2-3; D unresolved. Germline lookup yields CDR1 SNHLY and CDR2 FYNNEI. The V end lost 3 bases, the J end lost 6 bases, and 13 bases lay between the germline ends. This CDR3 spans 14 amino acids. The CDR3 nucleotides are TGTGCCAGCAGTGATGTCCCCATTAGGGATACGCAGTATTTT. Residues: CASSDVPIRDTQYF.

The rearrangement uses TRBV6-4 and TRBJ1-2; the D gene is possibly TRBD1 (6 bases). V was trimmed by 0 bases and J by 8 bases, leaving 16 bases between them. Germline CDR1 and CDR2: MRHNA and SNTAGT. The CDR3 is 15 amino acids. The CDR3: CASSDSAGAFGGYTF. The CDR3 coding sequence is TGTGCCAGCAGTGACTCGGCAGGGGCGTTCGGCGGCTACACCTTC.

V gene TRBV5-1 combines with J gene TRBJ2-3; weak D call: TRBD2 (5 bases). CDR1 and CDR2 from the germline V gene are SGHRS and YFSETQ. The CDR3 covers 14 residues. V was shortened by 0 bases and J by 3 bases, with 8 bases between the two germline ends. CDR3 protein: CASSLAPGTDTQYF. The CDR3 DNA is TGCGCCAGCAGCTTGGCGCCGGGGACAGATACGCAGTATTTT. The full variable domain, in which reference TRBV5-1 and TRBJ2-3 provide the parts outside the CDR3, is KAGVTQTPRYLIKTRGQQVTLSCSPISGHRSVSWYQQTPGQGLQFLFEYFSETQRNKGNFPGRFSGRQFSNSRSEMNVSTLELGDSALYLCASSLAPGTDTQYFGPGTRLTVL.

The CDR3 region is CASSFYTGTEAFF. The CDR3 nucleotides read TGTGCCAGCAGCTTCTACACAGGCACTGAAGCTTTCTTT. The rearrangement joins TRBV5-6 to TRBJ1-1; a possible D gene is TRBD1 (5 bases). The CDR3 has 13 amino acids. V was pared by 2 bases and J by 4 bases, with 9 bases between. From germline, CDR1 is SGHDT and CDR2 YYEEEE.

This clone was observed once. The V gene is TRBV19, the J gene TRBJ2-3; perhaps TRBD1 as D (6 bases). The CDR3 runs 15 residues. The V gene's germline CDR1 is LNHDA and CDR2 SQIVND (reference sequence). V was pared by 3 bases and J by 4 bases, with 14 bases between. CDR3 region: CASSIWGQGSDTQYF. The CDR3 DNA reads as TGTGCCAGTAGTATCTGGGGTCAGGGGTCAGATACGCAGTATTTT.

The chain has TRBV3-1 (or the pseudogene TRBV3-2) and TRBJ1-2, with D possibly matching TRBD1 (6 bases). The CDR3 totals 17 residues. In germline, CDR1 is LGHDT, CDR2 YNNKEL (reference sequence). Trimming cost V 0 bases and J 3 bases, with 17 bases left between them. This CDR3 is CASSQDTLGQGHYGYTF. CDR3 DNA: TGTGCCAGCAGCCAAGATACCTTAGGCCAGGGGCACTATGGCTACACCTTC.

The rearrangement joins TRBV21-1 to TRBJ1-3; the DNA was not compared with TRBD1, the D call given in the table. TRBV21-1 is a known pseudogene. CDR3 size: 19 residues. The CDR3 loop is CASSRRDREISRAGNTIYF. CDR3 in DNA: TGTGCCAGCAGCCGCCGGGACAGGGAGATTTCGCGGGCTGGAAACACCATATATTTT.

The chain combines TRBV5-6 with TRBJ1-5; TRBD1 matches at 11 bases. Germline CDR1 SGHDT, CDR2 YYEEEE. The CDR3 length is 15 residues. J gave up 1 base and V 5 bases, and 2 bases lay outside the gene matches. CDR3 sequence (DNA): TGTGCCAGCAGTCGGACAGGGGGCAGCAATCAGCCCCAGCATTTT. It encodes CASSRTGGSNQPQHF.

The chain links TRBV12-3 or TRBV12-4 to TRBJ2-3; no firm D call. The ends were cut back, 7 bases at V and 5 bases at J, with 7 bases in the middle. The CDR3 sequence is 11 residues long. Written as DNA, the CDR3 is TGTGCCAGCACCCTTAAAGATACGCAGTATTTT. Translated: CASTLKDTQYF.

The chain employs TRBV14 and TRBJ1-3, with TRBD1 identical over 7 bases. The length of the CDR3 is 15 residues. Germline CDR1 is SGHDN and CDR2 is FVKESK. V trimming: 2 bases; J trimming: 0 bases; junction bases outside the gene matches: 1. CDR3 DNA sequence: TGTGCCAGCAGCCAACGACAGGGCTCTGGAAACACCATATATTTT. Amino acids: CASSQRQGSGNTIYF.

The V call is TRBV6-5, the J call TRBJ1-4; D gene unclear. V was cut by 5 bases and J by 10 bases, with 20 bases left in between. Germline CDR1 reads MNHEY; CDR2 reads SVGAGI. CDR3 length equals 15 residues. CDR3 region: CASSSRAPISAKLFF. The CDR3 bases are TGTGCCAGCAGTAGCCGGGCCCCAATCTCGGCAAAACTGTTTTTT.

The chain has TRBV12-3 or TRBV12-4 and TRBJ1-1; the D gene is possibly TRBD1 (5 bases). Trimming pared 3 bases from V and 12 bases from J, leaving 17 bases between. The CDR3 sequence is 13 residues long. The chain's CDR3 is CASSFNPGTRPFF. In nucleotides, the CDR3 is TGTGCCAGCAGTTTTAATCCGGGGACCCGACCTTTCTTT.

V usage is TRBV7-9 and J usage is TRBJ1-1; no firm D call. Germline CDR1 is SEHNR and CDR2 is FQNEAQ (reference sequence). Trimming took off 1 base at V and 1 base at J, with 4 bases between the two ends. This CDR3 is built from 13 residues. The CDR3 coding sequence is TGTGCCAGCAGCTTAGATGAGAACACTGAAGCTTTCTTT. It yields the protein CASSLDENTEAFF.

This sequence joins TRBV7-2 and TRBJ2-1; D possibly matches TRBD1 or TRBD2 (6 bases each). The CDR3 is 13 residues long. With 1 base removed from V and 15 bases from J, the gap between germline ends came to 16 bases. Per the germline V gene, CDR1 is SGHTA and CDR2 is FQGNSA. The CDR3 DNA is TGTGCCAGCAGCTTAGGGGGGCGGGGACAACCGTTCTTC. It yields the protein CASSLGGRGQPFF.